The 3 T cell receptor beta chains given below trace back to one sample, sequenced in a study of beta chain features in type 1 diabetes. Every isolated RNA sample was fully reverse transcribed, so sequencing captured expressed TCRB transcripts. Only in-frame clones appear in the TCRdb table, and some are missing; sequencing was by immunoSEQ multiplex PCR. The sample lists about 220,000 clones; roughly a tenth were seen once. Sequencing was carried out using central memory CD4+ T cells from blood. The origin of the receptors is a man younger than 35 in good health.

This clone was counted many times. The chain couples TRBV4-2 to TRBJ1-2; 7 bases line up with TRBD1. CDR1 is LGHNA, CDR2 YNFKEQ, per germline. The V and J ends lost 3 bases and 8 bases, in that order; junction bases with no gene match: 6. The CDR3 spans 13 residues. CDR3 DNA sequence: TGTGCCAGCAGCCATATTGACAGGGACGGCTACACCTTC. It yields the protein CASSHIDRDGYTF.

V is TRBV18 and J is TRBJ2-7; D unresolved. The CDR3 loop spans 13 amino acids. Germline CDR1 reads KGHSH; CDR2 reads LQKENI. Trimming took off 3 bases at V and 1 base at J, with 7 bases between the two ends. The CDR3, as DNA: TGTGCCAGCTCACCGTGGGTATCCTACGAGCAGTACTTC. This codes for CASSPWVSYEQYF.

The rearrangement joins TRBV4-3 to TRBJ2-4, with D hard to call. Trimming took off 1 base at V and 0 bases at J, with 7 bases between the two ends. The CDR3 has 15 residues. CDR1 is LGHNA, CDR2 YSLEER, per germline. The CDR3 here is CASSQAERAKNIQYF. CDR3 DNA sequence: TGCGCCAGCAGCCAAGCGGAGAGAGCCAAAAACATTCAGTACTTC.